This T cell receptor beta chain is from a study of PD-1 blockade in classical Hodgkin lymphoma. Trimming cost V 0 bases and J 4 bases, with 19 bases left between them. Germline CDR1 LGHNA, CDR2 YNFKEQ. CDR3 length: 19 amino acids. The protocol was immunoSEQ multiplex PCR, while the TCRdb copy is restricted to in-frame clones and leaves out a portion. The sample has roughly 24,000 clones; over 60% are singletons. All the patients suffered relapse after autologous stem cell transplantation, and brentuximab vedotin exposure differed. The chain carries TRBV4-2 and TRBJ2-6; tentatively, D is TRBD2 (5 bases). This material consisted of peripheral blood mononuclear cells (PBMCs), taken before the second cycle of nivolumab. This clonotype was obtained from a human donor with classical Hodgkin lymphoma. The CDR3: CASSQDDEGGASGANVLTF. In nucleotides, the CDR3 is TGTGCCAGCAGCCAAGATGATGAGGGCGGAGCGTCCGGGGCCAACGTCCTGACTTTC.